This T cell receptor (beta chain) derives from a study of T cells in localized non-small cell lung cancer. This table comes from immunoSEQ multiplex PCR, and its TCRdb copy is limited to in-frame clones, with some not included. The sample shows about 64,000 clones, roughly four fifths of them seen only once. This clone has a handful of counts. J lost 4 bases, V lost 4 bases, and 5 bases had no gene match. Germline V gene lookup returns CDR1 MGHRA and CDR2 YSYEKL. CDR3 size: 15 residues. This receptor was identified in a man between 40 and 70 years old with stage II lung adenocarcinoma. The rearrangement uses TRBV4-1 and TRBJ2-5; 11 bases align to TRBD2. The sample in question was PBMCs, obtained before any cancer treatment. This CDR3 is CASSRGLAGPETQYF. The CDR3 region has the DNA TGCGCCAGCAGCCGAGGACTAGCGGGTCCAGAGACCCAGTACTTC.